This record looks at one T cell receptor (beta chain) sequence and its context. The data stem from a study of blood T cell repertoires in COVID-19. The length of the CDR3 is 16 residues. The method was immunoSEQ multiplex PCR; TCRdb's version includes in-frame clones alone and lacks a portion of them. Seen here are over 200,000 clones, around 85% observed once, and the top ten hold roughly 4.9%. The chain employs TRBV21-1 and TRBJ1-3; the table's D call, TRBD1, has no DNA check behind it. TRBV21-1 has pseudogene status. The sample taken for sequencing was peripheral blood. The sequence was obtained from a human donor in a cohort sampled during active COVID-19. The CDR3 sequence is CASSKAWDNSGNTIYF. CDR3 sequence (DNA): TGTGCCAGCAGCAAAGCATGGGACAACTCTGGAAACACCATATATTTT.